This record covers a single T cell receptor (beta chain). Its antigen is unknown. Clones were read by immunoSEQ multiplex PCR, and TCRdb kept only the in-frame ones, dropping some. The sample includes roughly 80,000 clones, 87% of them seen just once. The data belong to a study of T cell responses to AZD1222 COVID-19 vaccine. Whole-study results and caveats: Scientists sampled the repertoires only once the peak T cell response had passed. Mostly white British, mostly female donors; authors suggested clonal diversity may be underestimated.

This clonotype was obtained from an adult who received the AZD1222 COVID-19 vaccine. Sequencing used peripheral blood, obtained 28 days after the second AZD1222 dose.

The CDR3 region has the DNA TGTGCCAGCAGCTCCCTCTCCGGGACTCTAAACTATGGCTACACCTTC. Its protein is CASSSLSGTLNYGYTF. This chain links TRBV14 with TRBJ1-2; possibly TRBD1 for D (5 bases). This CDR3 comprises 16 residues. CDR1 is SGHDN, CDR2 FVKESK, per germline. Trimming removed 5 bases from V and 2 bases from J, with 18 bases in between.